Sequencing of this T cell receptor (beta chain) was carried out in a study of identifying expanded T cells in peripheral blood. Study results and caveats: Two-week clone count variance significantly increased as total template count grew. Technical replicates showed around 1.2 changed clones; about two weeks roughly 15; four weeks 19.

The length of the CDR3 is 11 residues. Germline CDR1 reads SGHAT; CDR2 reads FQNNGV. Trimming took off 7 bases at V and 6 bases at J, with 8 bases between the two ends. Healthy donors had no documented immune events, such as infections, while sampled. Details on this clone: No antigen is known for it.

Only in-frame clones appear in the TCRdb table, and some are missing; sequencing was by immunoSEQ multiplex PCR. The table lists about 91,000 clones, roughly 88% of them singletons. Sequenced input: blood. The rearrangement uses TRBV11-2 and TRBJ2-3; D is uncertain. The TCR sequence derives from a person between 18 and 75 years old in good health. The CDR3 bases are TGTGCCAGCACCTATACGGATACGCAGTATTTT. Translation gives CASTYTDTQYF.